The table lists the clone carrying this T cell receptor beta chain with a few counts. Antigen: not known. The source of the sample is a study of radiotherapy plus CTLA-4 blockade in lung cancer. Study as a whole: There were objective responses in 18% of patients, and around 31% had disease control. Study observations and caveats: Strongest reported response predictors: early blood clone changes and post-radiation interferon-beta. Blood saw expansion of tumor-derived TCR clones after radiotherapy plus ipilimumab.

Sequencing used immunoSEQ multiplex PCR; TCRdb keeps in-frame clones, though not all of them. The repertoire includes tens of thousands of clones, 65% to 80% of them detected once, and around 8% sits in the top ten. Alongside CTLA-4 blockade with ipilimumab, patients with chemo-refractory metastatic non-small-cell lung cancer received focal radiation. The CDR3 is 16 amino acids. Germline V gene lookup returns CDR1 SGHTA and CDR2 FQGNSA. Trimming cost V 2 bases and J 10 bases; bases outside gene matches: 7. The TCR was taken from a human donor with non-small cell lung cancer whose response to radiotherapy plus ipilimumab could not be evaluated. V is TRBV7-2 and J is TRBJ1-6; 11 nucleotides match TRBD1. Sequenced material: peripheral blood, taken from a patient treated with radiotherapy plus ipilimumab. CDR3 bases: TGTGCCAGCAGCTTACCCGGGGGACAGGGGGGATCACCCCTCCACTTT. This encodes CASSLPGGQGGSPLHF.